This T cell receptor (beta chain) was documented in a study of cytomegalovirus exposure and HLA in healthy donors. The study's findings and limits: Later on, an analysis tied under 20,000 TCR beta sequences to HLA alleles at 0.05 false discovery rate.

This clone was seen only once. What it recognizes is unknown. The length of the CDR3 is 15 residues. Per germline, CDR1 LNHNV and CDR2 YYDKDF (reference sequence). The J segment lost 5 bases and the V segment lost 0 bases, leaving 5 bases of the junction unmatched. PCR was performed using 60 Vbeta and 13 Jbeta primers. Method: immunoSEQ multiplex PCR; TCRdb's copy keeps in-frame clones and lacks some. This sample yields under 200,000 clones, of which 82% are seen a single time; approximately 0.8% belongs to the top ten. The source of this sequence is a woman under 30 in good health and CMV-seronegative. Specimen: PBMCs. This chain joins TRBV15 and TRBJ2-5; TRBD1 matches at 8 bases. Written as DNA, the CDR3 is TGTGCCACCAGCAGAGATGGGACAGGTTCGGAGACCCAGTACTTC. This encodes CATSRDGTGSETQYF. Supplemented by reference TRBV15 and TRBJ2-5, the full variable domain reads DAMVIQNPRYQVTQFGKPVTLSCSQTLNHNVMYWYQQKSSQAPKLLFHYYDKDFNNEADTPDNFQSRRPNTSFCFLDIRSPGLGDTAMYLCATSRDGTGSETQYFGPGTRLLVL.